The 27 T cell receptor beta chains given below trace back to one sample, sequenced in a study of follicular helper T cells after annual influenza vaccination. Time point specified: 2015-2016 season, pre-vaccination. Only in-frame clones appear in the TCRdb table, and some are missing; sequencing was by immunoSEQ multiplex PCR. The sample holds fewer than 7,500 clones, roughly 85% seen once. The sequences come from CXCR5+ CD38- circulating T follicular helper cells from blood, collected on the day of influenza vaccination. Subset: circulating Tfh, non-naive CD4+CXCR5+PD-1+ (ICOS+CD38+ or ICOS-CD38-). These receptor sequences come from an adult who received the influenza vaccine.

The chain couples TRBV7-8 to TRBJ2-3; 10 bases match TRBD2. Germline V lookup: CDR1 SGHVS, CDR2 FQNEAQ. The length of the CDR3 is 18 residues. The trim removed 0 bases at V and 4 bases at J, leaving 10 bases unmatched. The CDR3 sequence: CASSLAWPSGSSADTQYF. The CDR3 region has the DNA TGTGCCAGCAGCTTAGCCTGGCCTAGCGGGAGTTCTGCAGATACGCAGTATTTT.

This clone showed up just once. Here the CDR3 reads CAWSVEEGPQHF. CDR3 sequence (DNA): TGTGCCTGGAGTGTTGAGGAGGGGCCCCAGCATTTT. The chain joins TRBV30 to TRBJ1-5; no firm D call. V was shortened by 0 bases and J by 9 bases, with 9 bases between the two germline ends. This CDR3 has 12 residues. Germline loops: CDR1 GTSNPN, CDR2 SVGIG (reference sequence).

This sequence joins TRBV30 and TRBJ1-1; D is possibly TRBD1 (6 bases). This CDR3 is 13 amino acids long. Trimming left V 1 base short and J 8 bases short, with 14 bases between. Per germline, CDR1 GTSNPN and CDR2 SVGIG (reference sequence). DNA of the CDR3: TGTGCCTGGAGTGGCAGGGGATGGTCCGAAGCTTTCTTT. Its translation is CAWSGRGWSEAFF. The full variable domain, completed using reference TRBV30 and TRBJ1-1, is SQTIHQWPATLVQPVGSPLSLECTVEGTSNPNLYWYRQAAGRGLQLLFYSVGIGQISSEVPQNLSASRPQDRQFILSSKKLLLSDSGFYLCAWSGRGWSEAFFGQGTRLTVV.

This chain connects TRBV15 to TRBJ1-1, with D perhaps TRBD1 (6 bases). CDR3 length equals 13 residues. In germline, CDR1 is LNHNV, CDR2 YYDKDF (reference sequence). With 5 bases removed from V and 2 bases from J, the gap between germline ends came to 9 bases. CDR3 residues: CATSRDTNTEAFF. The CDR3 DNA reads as TGTGCCACCAGCCGGGACACAAACACTGAAGCTTTCTTT.

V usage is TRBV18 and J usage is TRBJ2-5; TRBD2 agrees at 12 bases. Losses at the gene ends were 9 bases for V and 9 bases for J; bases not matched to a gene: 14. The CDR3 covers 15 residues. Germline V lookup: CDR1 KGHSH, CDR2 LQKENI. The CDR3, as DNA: TGTGCCAGTTCGTCCGGGACTAGCGGGCCTGCGGCCCAGTACTTC. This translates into CASSSGTSGPAAQYF.

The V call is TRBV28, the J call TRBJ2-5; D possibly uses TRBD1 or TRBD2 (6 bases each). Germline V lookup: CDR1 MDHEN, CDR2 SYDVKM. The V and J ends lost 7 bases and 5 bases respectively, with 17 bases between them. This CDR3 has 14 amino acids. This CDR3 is CASTPGGRGETQYF. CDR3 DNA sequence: TGTGCCAGCACGCCCGGGGGCCGGGGGGAGACCCAGTACTTC.

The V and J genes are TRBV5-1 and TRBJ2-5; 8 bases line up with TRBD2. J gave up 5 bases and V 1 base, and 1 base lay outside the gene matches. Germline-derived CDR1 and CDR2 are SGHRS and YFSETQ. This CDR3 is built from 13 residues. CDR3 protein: CASSLRGGETQYF. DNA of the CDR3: TGCGCCAGCAGCTTGCGCGGGGGGGAGACCCAGTACTTC.

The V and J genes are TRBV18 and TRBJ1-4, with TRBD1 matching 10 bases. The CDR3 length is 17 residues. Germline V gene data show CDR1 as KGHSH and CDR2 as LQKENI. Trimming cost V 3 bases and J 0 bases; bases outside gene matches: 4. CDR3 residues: CASSPSTGGTTNEKLFF. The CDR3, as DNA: TGTGCCAGCTCACCGTCGACAGGGGGCACAACTAATGAAAAACTGTTTTTT.

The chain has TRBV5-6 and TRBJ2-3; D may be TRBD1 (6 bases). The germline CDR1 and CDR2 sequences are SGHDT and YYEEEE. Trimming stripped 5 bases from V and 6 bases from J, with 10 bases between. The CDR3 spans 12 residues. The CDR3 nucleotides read TGTGCCAGCAGGGGGGCCGGCGATACGCAGTATTTT. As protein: CASRGAGDTQYF.

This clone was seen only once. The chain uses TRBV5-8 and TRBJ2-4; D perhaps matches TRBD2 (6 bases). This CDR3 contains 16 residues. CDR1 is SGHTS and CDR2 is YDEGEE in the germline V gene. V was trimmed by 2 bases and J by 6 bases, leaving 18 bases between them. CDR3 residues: CASSLVVGQEGNIQYF. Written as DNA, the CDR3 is TGTGCCAGCAGCTTAGTTGTGGGGCAGGAGGGAAACATTCAGTACTTC.

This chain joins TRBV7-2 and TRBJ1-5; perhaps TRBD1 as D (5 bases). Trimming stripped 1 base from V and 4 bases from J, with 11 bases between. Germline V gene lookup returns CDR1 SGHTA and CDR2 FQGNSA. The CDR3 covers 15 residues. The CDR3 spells CASSLGQGENQPQHF. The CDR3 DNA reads TGTGCCAGCAGCTTAGGGCAGGGTGAAAATCAGCCCCAGCATTTT.

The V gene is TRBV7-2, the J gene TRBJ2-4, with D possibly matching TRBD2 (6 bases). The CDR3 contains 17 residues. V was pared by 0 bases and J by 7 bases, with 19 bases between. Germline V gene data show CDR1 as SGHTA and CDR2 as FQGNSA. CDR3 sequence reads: CASSLAIAEGSQNIQYF. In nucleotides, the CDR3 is TGTGCCAGCAGCTTAGCAATAGCGGAGGGTAGCCAGAACATTCAGTACTTC.

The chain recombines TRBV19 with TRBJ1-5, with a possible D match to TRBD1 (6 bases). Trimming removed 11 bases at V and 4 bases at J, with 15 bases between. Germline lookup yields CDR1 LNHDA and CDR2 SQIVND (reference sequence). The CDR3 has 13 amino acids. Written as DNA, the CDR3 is TGTGCCTCTTTAGGAGGGGGAAATCAGCCCCAGCATTTT. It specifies CASLGGGNQPQHF.

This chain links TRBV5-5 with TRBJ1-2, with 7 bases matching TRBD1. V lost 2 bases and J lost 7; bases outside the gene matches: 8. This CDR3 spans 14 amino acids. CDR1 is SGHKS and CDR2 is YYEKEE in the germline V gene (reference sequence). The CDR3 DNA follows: TGTGCCAGCAGCTTAACAGGGGTAAAGGGTGGCTACACCTTC. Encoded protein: CASSLTGVKGGYTF. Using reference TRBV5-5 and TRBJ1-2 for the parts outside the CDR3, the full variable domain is DAGVTQSPTHLIKTRGQQVTLRCSPISGHKSVSWYQQVLGQGPQFIFQYYEKEERGRGNFPDRFSARQFPNYSSELNVNALLLGDSALYLCASSLTGVKGGYTFGSGTRLTVV.

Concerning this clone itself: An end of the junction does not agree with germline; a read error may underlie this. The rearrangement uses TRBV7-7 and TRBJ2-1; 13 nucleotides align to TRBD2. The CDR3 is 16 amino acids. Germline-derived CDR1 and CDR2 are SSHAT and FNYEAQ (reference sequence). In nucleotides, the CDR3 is TGTGCTAGCAGCTCGGGACTAGCGGGGCCCTCTAATGAGCAGTTCTTC. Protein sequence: CASSSGLAGPSNEQFF.

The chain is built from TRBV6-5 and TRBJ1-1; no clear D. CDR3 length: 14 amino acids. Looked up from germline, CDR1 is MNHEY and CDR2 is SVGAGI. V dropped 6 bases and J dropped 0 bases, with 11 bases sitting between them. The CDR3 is CASRKSNMNTEAFF. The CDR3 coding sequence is TGTGCCAGCAGAAAGTCAAACATGAACACTGAAGCTTTCTTT.

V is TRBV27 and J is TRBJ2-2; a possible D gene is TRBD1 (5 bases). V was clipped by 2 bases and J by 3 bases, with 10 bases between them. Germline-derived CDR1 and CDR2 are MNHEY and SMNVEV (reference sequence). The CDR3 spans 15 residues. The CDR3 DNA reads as TGTGCCAGCAGTTTACGTAGGGGCCACACCGGGGAGCTGTTTTTT. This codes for CASSLRRGHTGELFF.

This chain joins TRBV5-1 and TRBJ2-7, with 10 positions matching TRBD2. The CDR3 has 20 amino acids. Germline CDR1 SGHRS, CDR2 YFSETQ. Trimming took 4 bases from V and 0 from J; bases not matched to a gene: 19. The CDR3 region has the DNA TGCGCCAGCAGCCCGGAGGAGCGGGAGGGCCGCTTATGGGGCTCCTACGAGCAGTACTTC. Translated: CASSPEEREGRLWGSYEQYF.

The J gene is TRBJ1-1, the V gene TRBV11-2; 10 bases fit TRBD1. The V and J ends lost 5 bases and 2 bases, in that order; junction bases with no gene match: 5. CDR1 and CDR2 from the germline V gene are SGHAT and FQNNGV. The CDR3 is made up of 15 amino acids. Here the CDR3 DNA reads TGTGCCAGCAGCCAGACGACAGGGGGCAACACTGAAGCTTTCTTT. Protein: CASSQTTGGNTEAFF.

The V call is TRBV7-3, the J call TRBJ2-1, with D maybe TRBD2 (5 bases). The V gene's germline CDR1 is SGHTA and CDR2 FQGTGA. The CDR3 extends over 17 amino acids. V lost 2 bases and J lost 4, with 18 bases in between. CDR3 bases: TGTGCCAGCAGCTTAGAAGCGCACTATCGACTATACAATGAGCAGTTCTTC. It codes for CASSLEAHYRLYNEQFF.

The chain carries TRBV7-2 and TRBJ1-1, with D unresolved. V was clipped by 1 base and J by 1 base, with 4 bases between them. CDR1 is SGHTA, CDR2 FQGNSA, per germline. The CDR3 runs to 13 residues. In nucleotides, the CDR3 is TGTGCCAGCAGCTTAGTAGGGAACACTGAAGCTTTCTTT. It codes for CASSLVGNTEAFF.

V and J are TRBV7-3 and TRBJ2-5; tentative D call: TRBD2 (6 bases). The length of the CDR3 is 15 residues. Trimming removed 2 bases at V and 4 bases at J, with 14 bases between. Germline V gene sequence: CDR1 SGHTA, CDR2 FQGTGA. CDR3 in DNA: TGTGCCAGCAGCTTACAGGGCAGGCGGGGAGAGACCCAGTACTTC. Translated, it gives CASSLQGRRGETQYF. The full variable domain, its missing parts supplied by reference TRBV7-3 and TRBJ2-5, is GAGVSQTPSNKVTEKGKYVELRCDPISGHTALYWYRQSLGQGPEFLIYFQGTGAADDSGLPNDRFFAVRPEGSVSTLKIQRTERGDSAVYLCASSLQGRRGETQYFGPGTRLLVL.

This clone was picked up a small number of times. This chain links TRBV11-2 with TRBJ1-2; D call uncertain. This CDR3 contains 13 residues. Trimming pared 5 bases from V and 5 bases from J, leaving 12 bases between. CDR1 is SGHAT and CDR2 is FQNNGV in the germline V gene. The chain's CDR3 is CASSTRTEYGYTF. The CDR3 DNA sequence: TGTGCCAGCAGCACCAGGACTGAGTATGGCTACACCTTC.

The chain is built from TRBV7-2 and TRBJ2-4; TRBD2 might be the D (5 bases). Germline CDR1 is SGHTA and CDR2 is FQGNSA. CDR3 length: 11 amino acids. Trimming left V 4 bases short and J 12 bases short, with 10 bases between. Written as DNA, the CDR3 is TGTGCCAGCAGCTCCGCCGCGGGTCAGTACTTC. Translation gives CASSSAAGQYF.

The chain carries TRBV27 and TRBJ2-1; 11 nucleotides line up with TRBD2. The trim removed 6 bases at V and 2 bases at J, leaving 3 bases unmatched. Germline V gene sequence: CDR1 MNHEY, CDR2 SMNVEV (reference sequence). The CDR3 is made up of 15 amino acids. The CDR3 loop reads CASRTSGITYNEQFF. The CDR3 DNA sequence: TGTGCCAGCAGGACTAGCGGGATTACCTACAATGAGCAGTTCTTC.

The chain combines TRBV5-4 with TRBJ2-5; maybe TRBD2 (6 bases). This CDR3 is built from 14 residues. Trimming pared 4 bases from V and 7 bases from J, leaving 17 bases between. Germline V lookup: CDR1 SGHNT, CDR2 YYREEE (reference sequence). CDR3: CASSHKEGVGTQYF. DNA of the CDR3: TGTGCCAGCAGCCACAAGGAGGGAGTGGGGACCCAGTACTTC.

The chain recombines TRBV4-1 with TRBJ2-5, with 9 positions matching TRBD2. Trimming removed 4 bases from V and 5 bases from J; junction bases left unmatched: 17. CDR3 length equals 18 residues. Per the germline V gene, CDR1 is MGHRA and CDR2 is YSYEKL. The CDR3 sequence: CASSPFSGTSWGGETQYF. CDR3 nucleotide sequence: TGCGCCAGCAGCCCCTTCTCCGGGACTAGCTGGGGGGGGGAGACCCAGTACTTC.